The 17 T cell receptor beta chains in this list originate from one sample, sequenced in a study of T-cell memory formation after mild COVID-19. TCRdb called the 5' RACE reads again in MiXCR, with one record for every CDR3 protein. The data hold about 400,000 distinct CDR3 sequences, with 20% to 25% observed a single time. The source material was PBMCs or a T cell subset sorted from them (not recorded which). The receptors come from an adult woman who had mild COVID-19 (a few samples of this study predate the infection). Cell type and time point are not known.

The chain employs TRBV7-3 and TRBJ2-2; D remains unclear. CDR3 length equals 13 residues. Germline lookup yields CDR1 SGHTA and CDR2 FQGTGA. Trimming stripped 2 bases from V and 8 bases from J, with 9 bases between. CDR3 in amino acids: CASSLPVAGELFF. As DNA, the CDR3 is TGTGCCAGCAGCTTACCAGTCGCGGGGGAGCTGTTTTTT.

A few counts support this clonotype. The V and J genes are TRBV20-1 and TRBJ2-7, with 7 bases lining up with TRBD2. The CDR3 length is 15 residues. Germline-derived CDR1 and CDR2 are DFQATT and SNEGSKA (reference sequence). V dropped 0 bases and J dropped 3; count of bases not matched to a gene: 8. In nucleotides, the CDR3 is TGCAGTGCTAGAGATCTTGAGCGGGGAAACTACGAGCAGTACTTC. Protein: CSARDLERGNYEQYF.

DNA of the CDR3: TGCGCCAGCAGCCAAGATCCCGGGACCCTCAAAAACATTCAGTACTTC. It is translated as CASSQDPGTLKNIQYF. The rearrangement joins TRBV4-3 to TRBJ2-4; D may be TRBD1 or TRBD2 (5 bases each). The CDR3 spans 16 residues. Trimming pared 0 bases from V and 3 bases from J, leaving 12 bases between. Germline values: CDR1 LGHNA, CDR2 YSLEER.

For the CDR3, the DNA is TGCGCCAGCAGCCACTCTGGACTAGCGGGAGGTGAGACCCAGTACTTC. Its protein product is CASSHSGLAGGETQYF. The chain joins TRBV4-3 to TRBJ2-5, with 14 bases that match TRBD2. CDR1 LGHNA and CDR2 YSLEER come from the germline V gene. The CDR3 sequence is 16 residues long. J was trimmed by 5 bases and V by 3 bases; bases with no gene match: 5.

This clonotype showed up just a few times. The chain couples TRBV29-1 to TRBJ2-1, with 9 bases identical to TRBD1. Germline V CDR1 and CDR2: SQVTM, ANQGSEA. V was clipped by 3 bases and J by 6 bases; unmatched bases: 9. The CDR3 length is 15 residues. The DNA for the CDR3 is TGCAGCGTTGATTCTTGGGACAGGGTCATCAATGAGCAGTTCTTC. Translated, it gives CSVDSWDRVINEQFF.

This clonotype was recorded at least ten times. The J gene is TRBJ1-1, the V gene TRBV12-3 or TRBV12-4; D is undetermined. V lost 4 bases and J 5 bases, leaving 5 bases between the germline ends. The CDR3 has 11 amino acids. The CDR3 DNA reads TGTGCCAGCAGTTCCGGGACTGAAGCTTTCTTT. Its protein is CASSSGTEAFF.

The chain couples TRBV12-3 or TRBV12-4 to TRBJ2-2; D is unresolved. There are 16 residues in the CDR3. Deletions cut 5 bases from V and 0 bases from J, with 13 bases between. Here the CDR3 reads CASSPRLIPNTGELFF. The CDR3 DNA follows: TGTGCCAGCAGTCCCCGACTTATCCCGAACACCGGGGAGCTGTTTTTT.

This clonotype occurred many times. This chain uses TRBV24-1 with TRBJ2-1, with 7 bases aligning to TRBD1. CDR1 and CDR2 from the germline V gene are KGHDR and SFDVKD. The CDR3 runs 15 residues. J gave up 5 bases and V 4 bases, and 7 bases lay outside the gene matches. CDR3 loop: CATSDHRTGDNEQFF. The DNA of the CDR3 is TGTGCCACCAGTGACCATCGAACAGGGGACAATGAGCAGTTCTTC.

This clonotype was counted between two and nine times. The chain recombines TRBV5-1 with TRBJ2-7; 11 nucleotides agree with TRBD1. Trimming at V came to 0 bases and at J to 1 base, leaving 9 bases not matched to a gene. Per the germline V gene, CDR1 is SGHRS and CDR2 is YFSETQ. This CDR3 is 18 amino acids long. Here the CDR3 DNA reads TGCGCCAGCAGCTTGGCCATCAGGACAGGGGGCGTTTCCTACGAGCAGTACTTC. It is translated as CASSLAIRTGGVSYEQYF.

This sequence joins TRBV6-5 and TRBJ2-1; no clear D gene. V was shortened by 8 bases and J by 1 base, with 9 bases between the two germline ends. Germline CDR1 is MNHEY and CDR2 is SVGAGI. The CDR3 contains 13 residues. The CDR3 loop is CASCESSYNEQFF. The CDR3 region has the DNA TGTGCCAGCTGTGAGTCTTCCTACAATGAGCAGTTCTTC.

This sequence joins TRBV6-5 and TRBJ1-1; D is uncertain. CDR1 is MNHEY, CDR2 SVGAGI, per germline. Trimming shortened V by 2 bases and J by 5 bases, and 15 bases separated the two germline ends. The CDR3 extends over 15 amino acids. In DNA, the CDR3 is TGTGCCAGCAGTTACGAAGTAGGGATCGGGACTGAAGCTTTCTTT. Translated, it gives CASSYEVGIGTEAFF.

The V gene is TRBV19, the J gene TRBJ2-5, with no clear D. Germline CDR1 and CDR2: LNHDA and SQIVND (reference sequence). The CDR3 is 12 amino acids. V lost 1 base and J 4 bases, leaving 4 bases between the germline ends. CDR3 in DNA: TGTGCCAGTAGTATAGGCGGAGAGACCCAGTACTTC. This codes for CASSIGGETQYF.

The V call is TRBV19, the J call TRBJ1-1; TRBD1 might be the D (6 bases). The CDR3 loop spans 13 amino acids. Germline CDR1 is LNHDA and CDR2 is SQIVND (reference sequence). V shed 7 bases and J shed 8 bases, with 17 bases lying between them. CDR3 coding DNA: TGTGCCAGTACTAAGACAGGCACCACCGAAGCTTTCTTT. It codes for CASTKTGTTEAFF.

The chain uses TRBV7-2 and TRBJ2-7; TRBD2 might be the D (5 bases). Germline V gene sequence: CDR1 SGHTA, CDR2 FQGNSA. The CDR3 is 15 residues long. Trimming left V 1 base short and J 4 bases short, with 14 bases between. CDR3 nucleotide sequence: TGTGCCAGCAGCTTAGATGACGGGGTCGGGTACGAGCAGTACTTC. Residues: CASSLDDGVGYEQYF.

This clonotype was seen more than once but under ten times. V is TRBV2 and J is TRBJ2-7; D may be TRBD2 (5 bases). The CDR3 length is 13 residues. V lost 5 bases, J lost 2 bases, and 10 bases lay in between. Germline values: CDR1 SNHLY, CDR2 FYNNEI. CDR3 loop: CASSNGETYEQYF. DNA for the CDR3: TGTGCCAGCAGTAATGGGGAGACCTACGAGCAGTACTTC.

This clonotype was seen more than once but under ten times. This chain connects TRBV7-2 to TRBJ2-1, with D unclear. V lost 2 bases, J lost 2 bases, and 10 bases lay in between. This CDR3 is 15 amino acids long. Germline loops: CDR1 SGHTA, CDR2 FQGNSA. CDR3 nucleotide sequence: TGTGCCAGCAGCTTACGGGTCACAACCTACAATGAGCAGTTCTTC. Its protein product is CASSLRVTTYNEQFF.

This clonotype was detected only a few times. This sequence joins TRBV5-1 and TRBJ2-7, with a tentative D call TRBD1 (6 bases). CDR1 and CDR2 from the germline V gene are SGHRS and YFSETQ. V was cut by 0 bases and J by 3 bases, with 10 bases left in between. CDR3 length: 14 residues. In DNA form, the CDR3 reads TGCGCCAGCAGCTTGGTCGGGGACAACTACGAGCAGTACTTC. Translation: CASSLVGDNYEQYF.